This T cell receptor beta chain emerged from a study of T cell changes during pregnancy in multiple sclerosis. Germline CDR1 and CDR2: SGHTA and FQGNSA. The CDR3 consists of 13 residues. The V end lost 2 bases, the J end lost 5 bases, and 10 bases lay between the germline ends. Libraries were prepared by immunoSEQ multiplex PCR; TCRdb keeps only in-frame clonotypes and omits some of them. The sample holds about 49,000 clones; roughly 92% are singletons and the top ten take around 1%. This clone was detected only a few times. This chain links TRBV7-2 with TRBJ2-7; perhaps TRBD1 as D (6 bases). This sample comprised peripheral blood, obtained after pregnancy. The TCR was taken from a female donor with multiple sclerosis, enrolled in a pregnancy study. The CDR3 protein is CASSLNRDNEQYF. The CDR3 nucleotides read TGTGCCAGCAGCTTAAACAGGGACAACGAGCAGTACTTC.